The present entry profiles one TCR beta chain with its context. Its antigen remains unidentified. The CDR3 consists of 17 residues. The junction had 8 bases not matched to a gene; V was cut back by 0 bases and J by 3 bases. Germline lookup yields CDR1 SGHTS and CDR2 YDEGEE. The PCR ran on 60 Vbeta and 13 Jbeta primers. TCRdb's table, derived via immunoSEQ multiplex PCR, lists solely in-frame clones and lacks some. The sample shows roughly 93,000 clones, roughly 80% of them seen only once. This record comes from a study of cytomegalovirus exposure and HLA in healthy donors. General study findings and limits: TCR beta V- and J-gene trimming was later associated with a missense DCLRE1C variant. Most CMV-associated TCR beta chains were later found to appear HLA-restricted. The classifier, whose performance was assessed in both the original and validation cohorts, reportedly diagnosed cytomegalovirus status with high specificity and sensitivity.

The chain has TRBV5-8 and TRBJ2-3; TRBD1 matches at 9 bases. This clonotype originated in a man between 40 and 49 years old in good health and CMV-seronegative. Sequencing was performed on PBMCs. The CDR3 sequence is CASSLVYRGRGTDTQYF. In DNA, the CDR3 is TGTGCCAGCAGCTTGGTATACAGGGGGCGAGGTACAGATACGCAGTATTTT.